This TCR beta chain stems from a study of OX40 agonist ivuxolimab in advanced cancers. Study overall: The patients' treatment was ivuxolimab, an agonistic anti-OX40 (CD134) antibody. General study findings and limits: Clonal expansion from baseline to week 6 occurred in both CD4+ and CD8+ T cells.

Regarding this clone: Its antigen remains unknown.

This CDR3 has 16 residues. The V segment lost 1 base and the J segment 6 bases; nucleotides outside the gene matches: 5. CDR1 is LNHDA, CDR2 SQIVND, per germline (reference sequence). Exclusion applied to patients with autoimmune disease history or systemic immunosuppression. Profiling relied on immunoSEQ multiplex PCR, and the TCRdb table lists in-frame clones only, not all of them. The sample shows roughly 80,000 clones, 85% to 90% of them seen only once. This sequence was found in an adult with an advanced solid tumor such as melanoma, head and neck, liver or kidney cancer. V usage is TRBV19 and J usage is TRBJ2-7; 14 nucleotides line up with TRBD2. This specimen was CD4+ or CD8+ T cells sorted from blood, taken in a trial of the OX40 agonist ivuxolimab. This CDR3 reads CASSIGGLAGGGEQYF. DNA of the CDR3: TGTGCCAGTAGTATAGGTGGACTAGCGGGAGGTGGCGAGCAGTACTTC.